The 32 T cell receptor beta chains below all came from one sample that was sequenced in a study of cytomegalovirus exposure and HLA in healthy donors. The PCR contained 60 Vbeta and 13 Jbeta primers. The protocol was immunoSEQ multiplex PCR, while the TCRdb copy is restricted to in-frame clones and leaves out a portion. The repertoire consists of about 150,000 clones, with about 9.2% occurring once and the leading ten covering 6.5% to 8.5%. The sequencing sample was made of PBMCs. These receptors all stem from a middle-aged woman in good health and CMV-seropositive.

The chain uses TRBV15 and TRBJ1-5; 8 positions agree with TRBD1. Germline values: CDR1 LNHNV, CDR2 YYDKDF (reference sequence). V shed 1 base and J 5 bases; nucleotides not matched to a gene: 10. There are 17 residues in the CDR3. DNA of the CDR3: TGTGCCACCAGCAGAGCGGGCAGGGGGCTTAGGGATCAGCCCCAGCATTTT. This gives the protein CATSRAGRGLRDQPQHF.

The chain couples TRBV10-3 to TRBJ2-3; a weak D match, TRBD1 (5 bases). Per germline, CDR1 ENHRY and CDR2 SYGVKD. V lost 4 bases and J 1 base, leaving 12 bases between the germline ends. The CDR3 loop spans 15 amino acids. CDR3 loop: CAISVSGSGTDTQYF. The CDR3 DNA sequence: TGTGCCATCAGTGTATCAGGGTCGGGCACAGATACGCAGTATTTT.

This clone has just a few counts. The chain carries TRBV5-1 and TRBJ1-2, with TRBD1 as a possible D gene (5 bases). Germline lookup yields CDR1 SGHRS and CDR2 YFSETQ. Trimming stripped 0 bases from V and 8 bases from J, with 11 bases between. This CDR3 spans 13 amino acids. CDR3 in DNA: TGCGCCAGCAGCTTGGAGGGGATGGGGGGCTACACCTTC. Its protein product is CASSLEGMGGYTF.

The chain employs TRBV29-1 and TRBJ1-4; 7 nucleotides line up with TRBD1. J gave up 5 bases and V 5 bases, and 5 bases lay outside the gene matches. CDR1 SQVTM and CDR2 ANQGSEA come from the germline V gene. The CDR3 covers 13 residues. In nucleotides, the CDR3 is TGCAGCGTTTCGGGCAGGGGGAATGAAAAACTGTTTTTT. This codes for CSVSGRGNEKLFF.

This clone was observed a handful of times. This sequence joins TRBV7-8 and TRBJ1-2; 8 bases fit TRBD1. The CDR3 has 15 residues. J lost 0 bases, V lost 5 bases, and 5 bases had no gene match. Germline-derived CDR1 and CDR2 are SGHVS and FQNEAQ. The CDR3 nucleotides are TGTGCCAGCAGCACCTACAGGGGGTCTAACTATGGCTACACCTTC. Protein sequence: CASSTYRGSNYGYTF.

The genes are TRBV6-1 and TRBJ2-7; TRBD1 might be the D (6 bases). Germline V lookup: CDR1 MNHNS, CDR2 SASEGT. This CDR3 region has 12 residues. V lost 7 bases and J 6 bases, leaving 13 bases between the germline ends. CDR3: CASNRAGVEQYF. The CDR3 region has the DNA TGTGCCAGCAATCGGGCAGGGGTCGAGCAGTACTTC.

This clone has a handful of counts. This sequence joins TRBV5-4 and TRBJ2-5; 12 nucleotides align to TRBD2. The CDR3 contains 16 residues. Germline CDR1 and CDR2: SGHNT and YYREEE (reference sequence). After removal of 4 bases from V and 5 bases from J, the junction contained 9 bases not matched to a gene. The CDR3 loop is CASSVTSGGPTETQYF. In nucleotides, the CDR3 is TGTGCCAGCAGCGTGACTAGCGGGGGCCCCACGGAGACCCAGTACTTC.

This clone has more than one count but fewer than ten. V usage is TRBV5-1 and J usage is TRBJ2-4, with D hard to call. Germline lookup yields CDR1 SGHRS and CDR2 YFSETQ. Trimming removed 3 bases at V and 3 bases at J, with 10 bases between. This CDR3 comprises 14 residues. The CDR3 spells CASSSAVGKNIQYF. In nucleotides, the CDR3 is TGCGCCAGCAGCTCGGCGGTCGGCAAAAACATTCAGTACTTC. The entire variable domain, with the rest obtained from reference TRBV5-1 and TRBJ2-4, is as follows: KAGVTQTPRYLIKTRGQQVTLSCSPISGHRSVSWYQQTPGQGLQFLFEYFSETQRNKGNFPGRFSGRQFSNSRSEMNVSTLELGDSALYLCASSSAVGKNIQYFGAGTRLSVL.

This clone was seen a handful of times. The chain couples TRBV2 to TRBJ2-1, with a weak D call TRBD2 (7 bases). With 8 bases removed from V and 7 bases from J, the gap between germline ends came to 15 bases. Looked up from germline, CDR1 is SNHLY and CDR2 is FYNNEI. The CDR3 spans 13 residues. In nucleotides, the CDR3 is TGTGCCAGCCTCGGGGGGCTTATGAATGAGCAGTTCTTC. It codes for CASLGGLMNEQFF.

This clone turned up a few times. The chain employs TRBV5-1 and TRBJ2-1; 8 bases agree with TRBD2. The CDR3 runs to 16 residues. Germline CDR1 SGHRS, CDR2 YFSETQ. V shed 4 bases and J 3 bases; nucleotides not matched to a gene: 9. CDR3 bases: TGCGCCAGCAGCCCCGATGCGGGGGGCGGCTACAATGAGCAGTTCTTC. Translating gives CASSPDAGGGYNEQFF.

This chain links TRBV7-8 with TRBJ1-1, with 9 bases identical to TRBD1. V shed 5 bases and J 4 bases; nucleotides not matched to a gene: 8. CDR3 length: 15 residues. Looked up from germline, CDR1 is SGHVS and CDR2 is FQNEAQ. The CDR3 DNA follows: TGTGCCAGCAGCCGGGACAGGGTAGGAGGCACTGAAGCTTTCTTT. Translated, it gives CASSRDRVGGTEAFF.

This clone occurred a few times. The chain combines TRBV4-1 with TRBJ2-3; TRBD2 is a possible D gene (5 bases). The V end lost 4 bases, the J end lost 4 bases, and 15 bases lay between the germline ends. This CDR3 region has 15 residues. Germline loops: CDR1 MGHRA, CDR2 YSYEKL. The CDR3 region is CASSPQSRGPDTQYF. The CDR3 DNA follows: TGCGCCAGCAGCCCCCAGTCTCGGGGTCCAGATACGCAGTATTTT.

V is TRBV19 and J is TRBJ1-2; a weak D match, TRBD1 (5 bases). The CDR3 consists of 14 residues. The V gene lost 5 bases and the J gene lost 4 bases, with 14 bases spanning the gap. Germline values: CDR1 LNHDA, CDR2 SQIVND (reference sequence). As DNA, the CDR3 is TGTGCCAGTAGTCGTGAGACAGCAGTCTATGGCTACACCTTC. Encoded protein: CASSRETAVYGYTF. Variable domain in full (rest from reference TRBV19 and TRBJ1-2): DGGITQSPKYLFRKEGQNVTLSCEQNLNHDAMYWYRQDPGQGLRLIYYSQIVNDFQKGDIAEGYSVSREKKESFPLTVTSAQKNPTAFYLCASSRETAVYGYTFGSGTRLTVV.

The chain has TRBV5-1 and TRBJ2-5; 8 positions match TRBD1. Losses at the gene ends were 3 bases for V and 8 bases for J; bases not matched to a gene: 9. Germline loops: CDR1 SGHRS, CDR2 YFSETQ. The CDR3 is made up of 14 amino acids. The CDR3 region is CASSYEGQGSTQYF. For the CDR3, the DNA is TGCGCCAGCAGCTACGAAGGACAGGGTAGCACCCAGTACTTC.

This clone was seen more than once but under ten times. The V call is TRBV6-1, the J call TRBJ2-2; no clear D. Per germline, CDR1 MNHNS and CDR2 SASEGT. Trimming cost V 2 bases and J 6 bases, with 10 bases left between them. The CDR3 is 14 residues long. The CDR3 DNA follows: TGTGCCAGCAGTGAAACTGCGGTAGCCGGGGAGCTGTTTTTT. It codes for CASSETAVAGELFF.

This clone was seen only a few times. The gene calls are TRBV2 and TRBJ1-4; possibly TRBD1 for D (5 bases). The CDR3 covers 14 residues. Germline CDR1 SNHLY, CDR2 FYNNEI. V shed 7 bases and J shed 8 bases, with 17 bases lying between them. CDR3 sequence reads: CASTSQVAGEKLFF. In nucleotides, the CDR3 is TGTGCCAGCACCTCACAGGTGGCGGGGGAAAAACTGTTTTTT.

This sequence joins TRBV5-1 and TRBJ2-3, with 8 bases identical to TRBD2. Germline CDR1 is SGHRS and CDR2 is YFSETQ. The CDR3 covers 14 residues. V was pared by 5 bases and J by 2 bases, with 4 bases of the junction left unmatched. CDR3 protein: CASSSGTYTDTQYF. The CDR3 region has the DNA TGCGCCAGCAGTAGCGGGACATACACAGATACGCAGTATTTT.

This clone was seen a handful of times. The identical CDR3 is also encoded by other nucleotide sequences in the sample. J is TRBJ1-1 and V is TRBV18, with TRBD1 as a possible D gene (6 bases). Trimming pared 3 bases from V and 4 bases from J, leaving 9 bases between. This CDR3 is built from 13 residues. CDR1 is KGHSH and CDR2 is LQKENI in the germline V gene. The CDR3 region has the DNA TGTGCCAGCTCACCGGGGGGGCTCACTGAAGCTTTCTTT. Translated, it gives CASSPGGLTEAFF. Complete variable domain (other parts from reference TRBV18 and TRBJ1-1): NAGVMQNPRHLVRRRGQEARLRCSPMKGHSHVYWYRQLPEEGLKFMVYLQKENIIDESGMPKERFSAEFPKEGPSILRIQQVVRGDSAAYFCASSPGGLTEAFFGQGTRLTVV.

The gene calls are TRBV5-4 and TRBJ2-7; tentatively, D is TRBD2 (6 bases). Per germline, CDR1 SGHNT and CDR2 YYREEE (reference sequence). V was shortened by 1 base and J by 7 bases, with 15 bases between the two germline ends. There are 14 residues in the CDR3. In nucleotides, the CDR3 is TGTGCCAGCAGCTTGAATGGGGGGACGTGGGAGCAGTACTTC. This translates into CASSLNGGTWEQYF. Using reference TRBV5-4 and TRBJ2-7 for the parts outside the CDR3, the full variable domain is ETGVTQSPTHLIKTRGQQVTLRCSSQSGHNTVSWYQQALGQGPQFIFQYYREEENGRGNFPPRFSGLQFPNYSSELNVNALELDDSALYLCASSLNGGTWEQYFGPGTRLTVT.

The chain links TRBV2 to TRBJ2-4, with TRBD1 matching over 11 bases. Germline V CDR1 and CDR2: SNHLY, FYNNEI. This CDR3 region has 15 residues. V was clipped by 0 bases and J by 7 bases; unmatched bases: 2. DNA of the CDR3: TGTGCCAGCAGTGAAGCGCGGGACAGGGGGAACATTCAGTACTTC. Protein sequence: CASSEARDRGNIQYF.

This clone appeared a few times. V and J are TRBV7-9 and TRBJ2-7; 7 nucleotides line up with TRBD2. Trimming took 8 bases from V and 5 from J; bases not matched to a gene: 12. Germline CDR1 reads SEHNR; CDR2 reads FQNEAQ (reference sequence). The CDR3 sequence is 14 residues long. CDR3 nucleotide sequence: TGTGCCAGCGTACCCGGGACTACGGTGAACGAGCAGTACTTC. It encodes CASVPGTTVNEQYF.

The CDR3 coding sequence is TGCGCCAGCAGACGGACAGGGGGTGCGTCCGAGACCCAGTACTTC. This gives the protein CASRRTGGASETQYF. The rearrangement uses TRBV5-1 and TRBJ2-5, with 10 bases identical to TRBD1. Losses at the gene ends were 5 bases for V and 5 bases for J; bases not matched to a gene: 9. The length of the CDR3 is 15 residues. Germline V gene sequence: CDR1 SGHRS, CDR2 YFSETQ.

This clone was observed a few times. At the DNA level, this CDR3 is encoded by other sequences in the same sample as well. The V call is TRBV2, the J call TRBJ2-7; D may be TRBD1 (5 bases). V shed 8 bases and J shed 1 base, with 12 bases lying between them. Germline V lookup: CDR1 SNHLY, CDR2 FYNNEI. The length of the CDR3 is 13 residues. The DNA of the CDR3 is TGTGCCAGCCGTTCAAGGGGATCCTACGAGCAGTACTTC. The encoded protein is CASRSRGSYEQYF.

This chain uses TRBV2 with TRBJ2-5, with D perhaps TRBD1 (6 bases). The CDR3 has 14 residues. The germline V and J ends were trimmed by 4 bases and 2 bases, with 11 bases remaining between them. Per the germline V gene, CDR1 is SNHLY and CDR2 is FYNNEI. The CDR3: CASSGRGGQETQYF. The CDR3 region has the DNA TGTGCCAGCAGTGGAAGAGGGGGTCAAGAGACCCAGTACTTC. Supplemented by reference TRBV2 and TRBJ2-5, the full variable domain reads EPEVTQTPSHQVTQMGQEVILRCVPISNHLYFYWYRQILGQKVEFLVSFYNNEISEKSEIFDDQFSVERPDGSNFTLKIRSTKLEDSAMYFCASSGRGGQETQYFGPGTRLLVL.

The chain is built from TRBV7-2 and TRBJ1-2; 8 nucleotides line up with TRBD1. The CDR3 is made up of 15 amino acids. From germline, CDR1 is SGHTA and CDR2 FQGNSA. The trim removed 5 bases at V and 4 bases at J, leaving 9 bases unmatched. CDR3 amino acids: CASSLGQGQGYGYTF. CDR3 nucleotides: TGTGCCAGCAGCCTAGGACAGGGCCAGGGCTATGGCTACACCTTC. Looking up the rest from reference TRBV7-2 and TRBJ1-2 gives the full variable domain: GAGVSQSPSNKVTEKGKDVELRCDPISGHTALYWYRQSLGQGLEFLIYFQGNSAPDKSGLPSDRFSAERTGGSVSTLTIQRTQQEDSAVYLCASSLGQGQGYGYTFGSGTRLTVV.

This clone was observed a handful of times. The chain employs TRBV4-3 and TRBJ1-1, with a tentative D call TRBD1 (5 bases). The V gene lost 1 base and the J gene lost 0 bases, with 12 bases spanning the gap. Germline V lookup: CDR1 LGHNA, CDR2 YSLEER. The CDR3 length is 16 residues. The DNA for the CDR3 is TGCGCCAGCAGCCAAGGTCGACAGTTCCTGAACACTGAAGCTTTCTTT. Encoded protein: CASSQGRQFLNTEAFF.

The chain uses TRBV2 and TRBJ1-5; 9 nucleotides align to TRBD1. The CDR3 extends over 15 amino acids. Trimming took 2 bases from V and 2 from J; bases not matched to a gene: 1. The germline V gene encodes CDR1 SNHLY and CDR2 FYNNEI. The CDR3 DNA reads as TGTGCCAGCAGTGAATGGACAGGGGGCAATCAGCCCCAGCATTTT. Translating gives CASSEWTGGNQPQHF.

This clone was seen a handful of times. V usage is TRBV5-6 and J usage is TRBJ1-1; TRBD1 matches 8 bases. Germline values: CDR1 SGHDT, CDR2 YYEEEE. V shed 0 bases and J 1 base; nucleotides not matched to a gene: 11. There are 18 residues in the CDR3. The CDR3 region is CASSLARAGGARNTEAFF. For the CDR3, the DNA is TGTGCCAGCAGCTTGGCCAGGGCAGGGGGCGCAAGGAACACTGAAGCTTTCTTT.

The chain's CDR3 is CASSSSSYNEQFF. The CDR3 bases are TGTGCCAGCAGCTCGAGCTCCTACAATGAGCAGTTCTTC. The J gene is TRBJ2-1, the V gene TRBV5-4; the D is unclear. The CDR3 totals 13 residues. Germline CDR1 is SGHNT and CDR2 is YYREEE (reference sequence). The V gene lost 3 bases and the J gene lost 0 bases, with 4 bases spanning the gap.

The rearrangement links TRBV2 to TRBJ1-1, with D maybe TRBD1 (6 bases). Germline V gives CDR1 SNHLY, CDR2 FYNNEI. The V and J ends lost 4 bases and 4 bases respectively, with 16 bases between them. This CDR3 comprises 15 residues. CDR3 sequence (DNA): TGTGCCAGCAGTGCCCGGGGGGCGGGAGTCACTGAAGCTTTCTTT. Its translation: CASSARGAGVTEAFF.

This clone has a handful of counts. The chain joins TRBV4-2 to TRBJ2-3; 10 nucleotides match TRBD2. This CDR3 contains 20 residues. Germline lookup yields CDR1 LGHNA and CDR2 YNFKEQ. V was pared by 3 bases and J by 4 bases, with 19 bases of the junction left unmatched. The CDR3, as DNA: TGTGCCAGCAGCCAGGTCCTGGGGCTAGCGGGGGCCTCGGACGCAGATACGCAGTATTTT. Residues: CASSQVLGLAGASDADTQYF.

This clone was picked up a small number of times. The chain is built from TRBV9 and TRBJ2-5; the match to TRBD1 covers 7 bases. Germline V gene lookup returns CDR1 SGDLS and CDR2 YYNGEE. Losses at the gene ends were 7 bases for V and 4 bases for J; bases not matched to a gene: 7. The CDR3 totals 13 residues. The CDR3 loop is CASGTAHTETQYF. CDR3 bases: TGTGCCAGCGGGACAGCCCACACAGAGACCCAGTACTTC.